Given below is one T cell receptor (beta chain) in context. This entry is derived from a study of blood T cell repertoires in COVID-19. At the level of the study: T cells, B-cell-depleted T cells, or PBMCs supplied cDNA or gDNA.

Looked up from germline, CDR1 is LNHDA and CDR2 is SQIVND (reference sequence). The CDR3 is 11 residues long. Assay used: immunoSEQ multiplex PCR; TCRdb lists only in-frame clones, some missing. The sample carries approximately 300,000 clones, about 93% recorded once. The rearrangement uses TRBV19 and TRBJ2-7, with D unresolved. This receptor was obtained from a woman aged 25 to 39 with COVID-19, enrolled during active disease. Material for sequencing was peripheral blood. The CDR3 here is CAADFTYEQYF. DNA for the CDR3: TGTGCAGCCGACTTCACCTACGAGCAGTACTTC.